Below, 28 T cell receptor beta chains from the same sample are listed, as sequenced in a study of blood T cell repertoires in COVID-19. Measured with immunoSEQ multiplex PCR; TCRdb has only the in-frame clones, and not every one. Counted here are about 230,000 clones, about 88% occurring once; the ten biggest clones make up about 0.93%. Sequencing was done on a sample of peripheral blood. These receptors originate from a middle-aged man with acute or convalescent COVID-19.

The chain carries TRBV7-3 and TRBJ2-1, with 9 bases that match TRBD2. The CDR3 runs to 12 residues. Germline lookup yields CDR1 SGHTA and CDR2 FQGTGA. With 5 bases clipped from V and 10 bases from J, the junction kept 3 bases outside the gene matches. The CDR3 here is CASSLGTSEQFF. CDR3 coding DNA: TGTGCCAGCAGCCTTGGGACTAGCGAGCAGTTCTTC. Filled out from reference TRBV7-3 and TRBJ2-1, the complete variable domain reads GAGVSQTPSNKVTEKGKYVELRCDPISGHTALYWYRQSLGQGPEFLIYFQGTGAADDSGLPNDRFFAVRPEGSVSTLKIQRTERGDSAVYLCASSLGTSEQFFGPGTRLTVL.

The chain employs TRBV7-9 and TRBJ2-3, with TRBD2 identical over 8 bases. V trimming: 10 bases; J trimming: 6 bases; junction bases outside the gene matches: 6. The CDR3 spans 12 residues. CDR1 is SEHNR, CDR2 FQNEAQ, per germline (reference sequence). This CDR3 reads CAIGLAADTQYF. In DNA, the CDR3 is TGTGCCATCGGACTAGCAGCTGATACGCAGTATTTT. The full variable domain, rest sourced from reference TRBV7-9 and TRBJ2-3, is DTGVSQNPRHKITKRGQNVTFRCDPISEHNRLYWYRQTLGQGPEFLTYFQNEAQLEKSRLLSDRFSAERPKGSFSTLEIQRTEQGDSAMYLCAIGLAADTQYFGPGTRLTVL.

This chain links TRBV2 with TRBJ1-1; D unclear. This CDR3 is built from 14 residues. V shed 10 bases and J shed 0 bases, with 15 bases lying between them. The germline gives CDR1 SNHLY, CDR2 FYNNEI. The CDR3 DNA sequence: TGTGCCACTGGATTTAGGAGCTTGAACACTGAAGCTTTCTTT. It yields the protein CATGFRSLNTEAFF.

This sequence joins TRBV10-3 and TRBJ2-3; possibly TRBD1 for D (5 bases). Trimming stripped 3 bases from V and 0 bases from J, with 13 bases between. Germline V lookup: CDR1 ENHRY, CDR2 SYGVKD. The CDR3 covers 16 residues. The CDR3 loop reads CAISEGGSGSTDTQYF. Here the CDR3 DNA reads TGTGCCATCAGTGAAGGTGGGTCAGGGAGCACAGATACGCAGTATTTT.

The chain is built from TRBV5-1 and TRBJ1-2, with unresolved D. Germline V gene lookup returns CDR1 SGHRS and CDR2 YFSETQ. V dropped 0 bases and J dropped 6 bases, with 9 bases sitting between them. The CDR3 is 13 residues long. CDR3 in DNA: TGCGCCAGCAGCTTGGAGGAAGCGGATGGCTACACCTTC. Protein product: CASSLEEADGYTF. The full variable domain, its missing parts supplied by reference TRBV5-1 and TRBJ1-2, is KAGVTQTPRYLIKTRGQQVTLSCSPISGHRSVSWYQQTPGQGLQFLFEYFSETQRNKGNFPGRFSGRQFSNSRSEMNVSTLELGDSALYLCASSLEEADGYTFGSGTRLTVV.

Here the CDR3 DNA reads TGTGCCAGCAGTTCCCCCAATTCCGGGACAGTGAACACTGAAGCTTTCTTT. Its translation: CASSSPNSGTVNTEAFF. The V gene is TRBV5-6, the J gene TRBJ1-1; 7 bases fit TRBD1. The V gene end was trimmed by 5 bases and the J gene end by 0 bases; junction bases not matched to a gene: 13. CDR3 size: 17 residues. Germline CDR1 SGHDT, CDR2 YYEEEE.

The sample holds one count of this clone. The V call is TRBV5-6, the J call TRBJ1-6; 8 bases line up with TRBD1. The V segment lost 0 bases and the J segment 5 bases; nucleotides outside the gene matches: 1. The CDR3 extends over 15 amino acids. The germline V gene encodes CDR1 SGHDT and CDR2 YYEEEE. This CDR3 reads CASSLADRDNSPLHF. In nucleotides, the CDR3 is TGTGCCAGCAGCTTGGCGGACAGGGATAATTCACCCCTCCACTTT.

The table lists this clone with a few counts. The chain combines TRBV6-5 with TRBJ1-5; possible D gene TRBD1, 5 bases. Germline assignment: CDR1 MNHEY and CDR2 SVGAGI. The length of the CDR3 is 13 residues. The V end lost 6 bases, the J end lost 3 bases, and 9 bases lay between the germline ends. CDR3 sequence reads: CASSQQVNQPQHF. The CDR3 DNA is TGTGCCAGCAGCCAACAGGTCAATCAGCCCCAGCATTTT.

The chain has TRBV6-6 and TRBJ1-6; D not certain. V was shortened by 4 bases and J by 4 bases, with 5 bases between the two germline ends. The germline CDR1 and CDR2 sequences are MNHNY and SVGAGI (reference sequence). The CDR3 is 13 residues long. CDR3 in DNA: TGTGCCAGCAGTTTACAGTATAATTCACCCCTCCACTTT. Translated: CASSLQYNSPLHF.

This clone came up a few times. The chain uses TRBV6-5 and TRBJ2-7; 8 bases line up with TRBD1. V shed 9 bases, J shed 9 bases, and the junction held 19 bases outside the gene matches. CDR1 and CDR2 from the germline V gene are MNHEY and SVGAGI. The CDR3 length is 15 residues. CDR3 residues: CASRSIQGVGFGQYF. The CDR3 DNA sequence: TGTGCCAGTCGATCCATACAGGGGGTCGGGTTTGGGCAGTACTTC.

The DNA for the CDR3 is TGTGCCAGCAGCTCCGGGGGGTCTCGGGGGGCCCATCTTGGTGAGCAGTTCTTC. Translating gives CASSSGGSRGAHLGEQFF. The chain combines TRBV11-2 with TRBJ2-1; maybe TRBD2 (7 bases). Germline V gene data show CDR1 as SGHAT and CDR2 as FQNNGV. V lost 4 bases to trimming and J lost 9 bases, with 28 bases between them. This CDR3 is built from 18 residues.

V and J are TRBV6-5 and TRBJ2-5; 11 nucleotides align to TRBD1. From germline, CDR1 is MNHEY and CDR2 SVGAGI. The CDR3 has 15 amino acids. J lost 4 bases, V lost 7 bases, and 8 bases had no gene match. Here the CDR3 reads CASNLGQGAGETQYF. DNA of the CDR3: TGTGCCAGCAATCTCGGACAGGGGGCAGGAGAGACCCAGTACTTC.

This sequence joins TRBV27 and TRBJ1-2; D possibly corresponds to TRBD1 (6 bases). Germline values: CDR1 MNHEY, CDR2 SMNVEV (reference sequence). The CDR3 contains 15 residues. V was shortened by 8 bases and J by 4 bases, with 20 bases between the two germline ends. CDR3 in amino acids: CASGRRTAEGYGYTF. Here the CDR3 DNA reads TGTGCCAGCGGACGTCGGACAGCCGAAGGCTATGGCTACACCTTC.

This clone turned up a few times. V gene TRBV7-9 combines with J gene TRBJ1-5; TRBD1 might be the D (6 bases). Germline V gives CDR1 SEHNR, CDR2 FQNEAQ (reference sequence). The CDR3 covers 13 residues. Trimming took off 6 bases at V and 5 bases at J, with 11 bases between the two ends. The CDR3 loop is CASRQGVDQPQHF. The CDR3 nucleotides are TGTGCCAGCAGACAGGGAGTTGATCAGCCCCAGCATTTT.

CDR3 protein: CASSGQSYEQYF. Written as DNA, the CDR3 is TGTGCCAGCAGTGGGCAGTCCTACGAGCAGTACTTC. The chain recombines TRBV2 with TRBJ2-7; D uncertain. The CDR3 spans 12 residues. Trimming removed 4 bases from V and 1 base from J, with 5 bases in between. CDR1 and CDR2 (germline): SNHLY, FYNNEI.

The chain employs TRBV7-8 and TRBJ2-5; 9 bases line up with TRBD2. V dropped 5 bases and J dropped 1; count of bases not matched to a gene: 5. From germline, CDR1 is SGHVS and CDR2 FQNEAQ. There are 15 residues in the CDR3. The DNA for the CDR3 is TGTGCCAGCAGCCTGGCGGGGGGGATCCAAGAGACCCAGTACTTC. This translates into CASSLAGGIQETQYF.

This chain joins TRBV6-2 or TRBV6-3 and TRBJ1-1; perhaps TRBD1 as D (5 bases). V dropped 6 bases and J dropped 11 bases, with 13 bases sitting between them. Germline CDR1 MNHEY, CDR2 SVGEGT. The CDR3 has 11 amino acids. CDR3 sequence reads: CASSQARQAFF. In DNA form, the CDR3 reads TGTGCCAGCAGCCAGGCGCGACAGGCTTTCTTT.

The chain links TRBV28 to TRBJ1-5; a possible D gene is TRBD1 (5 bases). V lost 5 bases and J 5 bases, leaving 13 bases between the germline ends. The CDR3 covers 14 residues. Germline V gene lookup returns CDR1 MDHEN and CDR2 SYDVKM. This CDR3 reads CASSRSRGYQPQHF. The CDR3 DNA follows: TGTGCCAGCAGTCGAAGCCGGGGGTATCAGCCCCAGCATTTT.

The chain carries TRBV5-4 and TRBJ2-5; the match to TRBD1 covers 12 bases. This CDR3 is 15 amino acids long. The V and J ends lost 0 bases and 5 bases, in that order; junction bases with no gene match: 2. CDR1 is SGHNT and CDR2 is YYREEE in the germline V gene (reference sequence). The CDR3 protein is CASSLGDRGRETQYF. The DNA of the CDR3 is TGTGCCAGCAGCTTGGGGGACAGGGGGCGGGAGACCCAGTACTTC.

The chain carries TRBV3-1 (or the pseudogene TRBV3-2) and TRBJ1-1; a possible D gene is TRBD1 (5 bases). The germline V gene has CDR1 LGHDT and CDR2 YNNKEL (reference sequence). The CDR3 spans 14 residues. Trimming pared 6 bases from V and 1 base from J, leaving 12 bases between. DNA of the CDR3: TGTGCCAGCAGTCTTAGGGGAGGGAACACTGAAGCTTTCTTT. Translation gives CASSLRGGNTEAFF.

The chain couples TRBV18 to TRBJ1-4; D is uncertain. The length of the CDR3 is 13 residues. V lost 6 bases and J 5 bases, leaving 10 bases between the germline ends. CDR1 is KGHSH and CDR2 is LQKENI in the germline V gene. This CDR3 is CASSRGANEKLFF. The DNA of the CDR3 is TGTGCCAGCTCCAGAGGCGCGAATGAAAAACTGTTTTTT.

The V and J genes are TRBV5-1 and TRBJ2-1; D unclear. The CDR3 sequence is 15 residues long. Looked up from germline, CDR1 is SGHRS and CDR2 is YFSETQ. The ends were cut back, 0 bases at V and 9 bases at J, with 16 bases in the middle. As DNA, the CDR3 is TGCGCCAGCAGCTTGGGGGCTGGGCTTCCGAGTGAGCAGTTCTTC. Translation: CASSLGAGLPSEQFF.

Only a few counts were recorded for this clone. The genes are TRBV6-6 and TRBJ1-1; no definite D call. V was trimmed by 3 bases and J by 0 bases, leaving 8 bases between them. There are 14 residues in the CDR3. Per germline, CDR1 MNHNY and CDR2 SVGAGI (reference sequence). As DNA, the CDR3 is TGTGCCAGCAGTTATACTGAGATGAACACTGAAGCTTTCTTT. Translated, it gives CASSYTEMNTEAFF.

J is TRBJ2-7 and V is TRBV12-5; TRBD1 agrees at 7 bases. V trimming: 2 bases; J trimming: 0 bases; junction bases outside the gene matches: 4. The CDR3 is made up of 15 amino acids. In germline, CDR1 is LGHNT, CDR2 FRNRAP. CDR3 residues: CASGLTTGSSYEQYF. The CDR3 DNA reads TGTGCTAGTGGTTTGACGACAGGGAGCTCCTACGAGCAGTACTTC.

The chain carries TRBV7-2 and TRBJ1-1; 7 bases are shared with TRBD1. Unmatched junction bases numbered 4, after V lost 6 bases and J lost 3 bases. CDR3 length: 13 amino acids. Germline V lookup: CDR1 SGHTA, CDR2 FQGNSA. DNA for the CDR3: TGTGCCAGCAGTTCGGACAGGTACACTGAAGCTTTCTTT. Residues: CASSSDRYTEAFF.

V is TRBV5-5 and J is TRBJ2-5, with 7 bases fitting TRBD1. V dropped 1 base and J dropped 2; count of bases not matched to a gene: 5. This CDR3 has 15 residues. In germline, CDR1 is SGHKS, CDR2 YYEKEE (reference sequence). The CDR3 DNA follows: TGTGCCAGCAGCTTGCTACAGGGGTATCAAGAGACCCAGTACTTC. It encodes CASSLLQGYQETQYF.

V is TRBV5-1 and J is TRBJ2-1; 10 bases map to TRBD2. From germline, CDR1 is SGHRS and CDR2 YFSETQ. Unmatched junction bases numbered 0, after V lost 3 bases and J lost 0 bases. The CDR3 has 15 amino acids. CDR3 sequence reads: CASSSSGSSYNEQFF. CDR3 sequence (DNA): TGCGCCAGCAGCTCTAGCGGGAGCTCCTACAATGAGCAGTTCTTC.

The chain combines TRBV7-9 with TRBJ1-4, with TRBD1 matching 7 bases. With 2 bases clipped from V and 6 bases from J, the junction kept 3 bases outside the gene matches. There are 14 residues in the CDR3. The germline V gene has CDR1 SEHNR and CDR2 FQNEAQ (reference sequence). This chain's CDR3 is CASSLRQGDEKLFF. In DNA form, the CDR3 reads TGTGCCAGCAGCTTACGGCAGGGGGATGAAAAACTGTTTTTT.